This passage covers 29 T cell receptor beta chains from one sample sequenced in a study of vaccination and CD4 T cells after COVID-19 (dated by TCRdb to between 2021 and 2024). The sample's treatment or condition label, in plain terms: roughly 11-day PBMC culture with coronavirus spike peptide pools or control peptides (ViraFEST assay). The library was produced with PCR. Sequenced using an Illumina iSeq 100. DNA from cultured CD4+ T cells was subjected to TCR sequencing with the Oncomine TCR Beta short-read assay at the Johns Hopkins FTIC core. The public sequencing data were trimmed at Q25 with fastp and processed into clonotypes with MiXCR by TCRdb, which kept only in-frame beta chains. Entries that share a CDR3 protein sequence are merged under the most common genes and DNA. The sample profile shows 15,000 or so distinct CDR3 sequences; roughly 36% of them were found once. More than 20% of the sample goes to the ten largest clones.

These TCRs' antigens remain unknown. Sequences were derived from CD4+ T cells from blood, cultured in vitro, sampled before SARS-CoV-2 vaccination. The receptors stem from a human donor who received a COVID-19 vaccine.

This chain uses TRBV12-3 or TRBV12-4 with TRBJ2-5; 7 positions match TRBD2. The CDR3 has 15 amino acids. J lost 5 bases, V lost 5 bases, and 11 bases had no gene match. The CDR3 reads CASSPGRGGKETQYF. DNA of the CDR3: TGTGCCAGCAGTCCAGGGAGGGGTGGGAAGGAGACCCAGTACTTC.

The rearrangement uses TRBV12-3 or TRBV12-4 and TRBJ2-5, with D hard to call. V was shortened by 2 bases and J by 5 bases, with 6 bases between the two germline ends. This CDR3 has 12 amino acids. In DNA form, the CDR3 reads TGTGCCAGCAGTTTAATCAGGGAGACCCAGTACTTC. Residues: CASSLIRETQYF.

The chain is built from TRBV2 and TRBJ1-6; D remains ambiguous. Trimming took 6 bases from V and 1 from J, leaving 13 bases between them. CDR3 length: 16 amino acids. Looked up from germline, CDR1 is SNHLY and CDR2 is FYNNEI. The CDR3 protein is CASRVVKKSYNSPLHF. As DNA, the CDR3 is TGTGCCAGCAGAGTAGTCAAAAAATCCTATAATTCACCCCTCCACTTT. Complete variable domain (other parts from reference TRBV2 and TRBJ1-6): EPEVTQTPSHQVTQMGQEVILRCVPISNHLYFYWYRQILGQKVEFLVSFYNNEISEKSEIFDDQFSVERPDGSNFTLKIRSTKLEDSAMYFCASRVVKKSYNSPLHFGNGTRLTVT.

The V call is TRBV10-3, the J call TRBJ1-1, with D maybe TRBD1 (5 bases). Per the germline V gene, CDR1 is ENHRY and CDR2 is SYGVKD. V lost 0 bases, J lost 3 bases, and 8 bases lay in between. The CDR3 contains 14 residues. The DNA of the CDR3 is TGTGCCATCAGTGAGTCGGAGGGGTACACTGAAGCTTTCTTT. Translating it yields CAISESEGYTEAFF.

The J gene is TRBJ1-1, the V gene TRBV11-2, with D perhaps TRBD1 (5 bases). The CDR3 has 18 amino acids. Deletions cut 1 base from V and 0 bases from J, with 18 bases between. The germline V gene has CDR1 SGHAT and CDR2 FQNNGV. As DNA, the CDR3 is TGTGCCAGCAGCTTAGCCCGGTTAAGGGGAGGATTGAACACTGAAGCTTTCTTT. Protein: CASSLARLRGGLNTEAFF.

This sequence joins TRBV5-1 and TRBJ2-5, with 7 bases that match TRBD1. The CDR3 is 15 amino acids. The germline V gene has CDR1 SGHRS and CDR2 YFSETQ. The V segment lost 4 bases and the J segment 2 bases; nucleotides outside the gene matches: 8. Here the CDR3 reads CASSPRTGRQETQYF. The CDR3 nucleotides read TGCGCCAGCAGCCCCCGGACAGGACGGCAAGAGACCCAGTACTTC.

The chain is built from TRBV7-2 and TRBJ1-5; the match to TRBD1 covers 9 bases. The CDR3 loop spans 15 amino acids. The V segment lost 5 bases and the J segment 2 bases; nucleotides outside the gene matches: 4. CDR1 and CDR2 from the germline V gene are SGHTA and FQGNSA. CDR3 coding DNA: TGTGCCAGCAGCAAGAGGACAGGGGGCAATCAGCCCCAGCATTTT. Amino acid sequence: CASSKRTGGNQPQHF.

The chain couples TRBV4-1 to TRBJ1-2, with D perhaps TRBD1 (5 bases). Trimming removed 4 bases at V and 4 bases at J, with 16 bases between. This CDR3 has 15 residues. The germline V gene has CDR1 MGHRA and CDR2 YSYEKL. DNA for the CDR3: TGCGCCAGCAGCCGAAGCGTATTGCAGGGCTATGGCTACACCTTC. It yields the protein CASSRSVLQGYGYTF.

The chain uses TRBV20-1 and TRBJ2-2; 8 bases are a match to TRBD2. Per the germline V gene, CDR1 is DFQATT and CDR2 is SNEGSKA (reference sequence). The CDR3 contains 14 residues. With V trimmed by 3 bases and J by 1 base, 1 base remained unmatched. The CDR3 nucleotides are TGCAGTGCTAGTAGCGGGGAGAACACCGGGGAGCTGTTTTTT. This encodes CSASSGENTGELFF.

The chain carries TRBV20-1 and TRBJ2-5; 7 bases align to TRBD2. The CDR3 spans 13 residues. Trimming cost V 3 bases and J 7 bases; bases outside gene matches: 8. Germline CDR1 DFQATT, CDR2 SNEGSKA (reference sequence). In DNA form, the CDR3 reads TGCAGTGCTAGTATCGGACTAGTTGGGACCCAGTACTTC. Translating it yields CSASIGLVGTQYF.

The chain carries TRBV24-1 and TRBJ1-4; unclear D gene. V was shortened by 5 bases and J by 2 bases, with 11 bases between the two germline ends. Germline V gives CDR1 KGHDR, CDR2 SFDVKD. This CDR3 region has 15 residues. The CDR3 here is CATSAGFMTNEKLFF. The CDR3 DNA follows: TGTGCCACCAGTGCGGGGTTCATGACTAATGAAAAACTGTTTTTT.

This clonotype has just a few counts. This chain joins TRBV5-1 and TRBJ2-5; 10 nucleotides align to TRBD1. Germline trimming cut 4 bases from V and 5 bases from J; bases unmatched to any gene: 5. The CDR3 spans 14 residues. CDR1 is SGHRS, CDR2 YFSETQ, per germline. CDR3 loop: CASSGTGAGETQYF. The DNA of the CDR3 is TGCGCCAGCAGCGGGACAGGGGCCGGGGAGACCCAGTACTTC.

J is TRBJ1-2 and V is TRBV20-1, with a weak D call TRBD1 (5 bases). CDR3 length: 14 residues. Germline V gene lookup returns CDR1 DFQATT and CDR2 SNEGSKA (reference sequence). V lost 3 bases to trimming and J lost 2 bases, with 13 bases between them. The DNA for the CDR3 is TGCAGTGCTAGTGGTGGACGGGGGAACTATGGCTACACCTTC. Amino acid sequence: CSASGGRGNYGYTF.

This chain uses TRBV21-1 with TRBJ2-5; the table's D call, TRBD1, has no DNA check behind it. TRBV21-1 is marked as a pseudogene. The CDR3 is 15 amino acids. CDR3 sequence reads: CASSENRKIQETQYF. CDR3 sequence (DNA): TGTGCCAGCAGCGAAAACAGGAAAATCCAAGAGACCCAGTACTTC.

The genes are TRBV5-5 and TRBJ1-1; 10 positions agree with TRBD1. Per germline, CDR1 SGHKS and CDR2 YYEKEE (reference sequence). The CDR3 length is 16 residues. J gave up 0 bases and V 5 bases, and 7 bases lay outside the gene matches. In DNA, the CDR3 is TGTGCCAGCAGGAAGGGACAGGGGAACTTGAACACTGAAGCTTTCTTT. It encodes CASRKGQGNLNTEAFF.

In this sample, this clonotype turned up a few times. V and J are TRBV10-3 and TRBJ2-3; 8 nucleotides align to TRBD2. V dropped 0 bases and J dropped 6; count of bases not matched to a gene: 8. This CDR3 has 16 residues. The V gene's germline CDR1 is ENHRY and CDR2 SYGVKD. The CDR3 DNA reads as TGTGCCATCAGTGAGTCAAAAACTAGCGGCGGGGATACGCAGTATTTT. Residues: CAISESKTSGGDTQYF.

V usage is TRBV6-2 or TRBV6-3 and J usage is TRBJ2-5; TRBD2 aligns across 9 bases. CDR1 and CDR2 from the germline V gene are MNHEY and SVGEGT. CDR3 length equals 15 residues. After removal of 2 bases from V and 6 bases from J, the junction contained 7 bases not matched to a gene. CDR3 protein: CASSYGGGARKTQYF. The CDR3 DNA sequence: TGTGCCAGCAGTTACGGCGGGGGGGCCAGGAAGACCCAGTACTTC.

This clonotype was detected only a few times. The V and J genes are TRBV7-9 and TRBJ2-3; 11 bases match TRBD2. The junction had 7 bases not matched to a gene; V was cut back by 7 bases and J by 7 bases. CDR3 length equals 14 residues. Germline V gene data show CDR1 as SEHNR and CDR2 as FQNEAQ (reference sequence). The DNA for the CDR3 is TGTGCCAGCACCCTAGCGGGGGGATTTCATACGCAGTATTTT. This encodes CASTLAGGFHTQYF.

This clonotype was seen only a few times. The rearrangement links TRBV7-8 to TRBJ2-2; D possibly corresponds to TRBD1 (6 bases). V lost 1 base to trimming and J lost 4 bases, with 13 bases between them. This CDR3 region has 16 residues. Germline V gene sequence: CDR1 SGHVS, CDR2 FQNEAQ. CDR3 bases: TGTGCCAGCAGCTTAGTCCTGACAGGCTCCACCGGGGAGCTGTTTTTT. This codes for CASSLVLTGSTGELFF.

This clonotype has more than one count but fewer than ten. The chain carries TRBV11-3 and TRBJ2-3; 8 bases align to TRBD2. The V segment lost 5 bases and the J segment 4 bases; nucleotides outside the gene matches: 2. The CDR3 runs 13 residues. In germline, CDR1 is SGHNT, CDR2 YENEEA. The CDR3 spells CASSRGGPDTQYF. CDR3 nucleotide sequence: TGTGCCAGCAGCCGGGGGGGACCAGATACGCAGTATTTT.

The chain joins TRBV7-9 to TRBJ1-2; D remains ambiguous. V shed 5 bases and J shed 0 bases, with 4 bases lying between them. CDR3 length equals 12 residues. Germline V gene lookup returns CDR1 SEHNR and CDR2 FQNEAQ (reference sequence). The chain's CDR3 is CASSGANYGYTF. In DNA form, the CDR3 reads TGTGCCAGCAGCGGGGCTAACTATGGCTACACCTTC.

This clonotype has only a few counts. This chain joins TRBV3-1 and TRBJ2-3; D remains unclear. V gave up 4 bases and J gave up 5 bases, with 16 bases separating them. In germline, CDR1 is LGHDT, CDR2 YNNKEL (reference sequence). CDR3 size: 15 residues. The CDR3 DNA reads TGTGCCAGCAGCCTAATGTTTGGGGTTGGAGATACGCAGTATTTT. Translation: CASSLMFGVGDTQYF.

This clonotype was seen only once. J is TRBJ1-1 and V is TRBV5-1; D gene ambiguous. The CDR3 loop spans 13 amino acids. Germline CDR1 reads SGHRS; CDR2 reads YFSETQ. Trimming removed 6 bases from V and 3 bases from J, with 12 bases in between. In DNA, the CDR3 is TGCGCCAGCACTTCGGGCGGGGACACTGAAGCTTTCTTT. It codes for CASTSGGDTEAFF.

Here the CDR3 DNA reads TGCGCCAGCAGCGCGTTGAAGCCGGTGACCCAAAACACTGAAGCTTTCTTT. Translated: CASSALKPVTQNTEAFF. This chain joins TRBV5-1 and TRBJ1-1; D remains ambiguous. The CDR3 totals 17 residues. V was trimmed by 4 bases and J by 2 bases, leaving 21 bases between them. Germline CDR1 SGHRS, CDR2 YFSETQ.

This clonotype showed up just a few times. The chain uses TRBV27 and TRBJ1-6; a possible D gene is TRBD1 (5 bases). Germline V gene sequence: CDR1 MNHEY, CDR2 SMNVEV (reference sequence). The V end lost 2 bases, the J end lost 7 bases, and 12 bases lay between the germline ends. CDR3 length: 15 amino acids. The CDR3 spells CASSLIRQGNSPLHF. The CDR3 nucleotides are TGTGCCAGCAGTTTAATACGGCAGGGCAATTCACCCCTCCACTTT.

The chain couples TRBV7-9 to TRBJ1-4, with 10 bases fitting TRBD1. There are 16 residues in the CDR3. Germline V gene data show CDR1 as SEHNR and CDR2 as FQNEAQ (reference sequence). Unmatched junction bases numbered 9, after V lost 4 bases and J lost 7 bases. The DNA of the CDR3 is TGTGCCAGCAGCTCCCCCCGACAGGGGGCGGTTGAAAAACTGTTTTTT. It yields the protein CASSSPRQGAVEKLFF. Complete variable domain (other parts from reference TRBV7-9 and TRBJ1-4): DTGVSQNPRHKITKRGQNVTFRCDPISEHNRLYWYRQTLGQGPEFLTYFQNEAQLEKSRLLSDRFSAERPKGSFSTLEIQRTEQGDSAMYLCASSSPRQGAVEKLFFGSGTQLSVL.

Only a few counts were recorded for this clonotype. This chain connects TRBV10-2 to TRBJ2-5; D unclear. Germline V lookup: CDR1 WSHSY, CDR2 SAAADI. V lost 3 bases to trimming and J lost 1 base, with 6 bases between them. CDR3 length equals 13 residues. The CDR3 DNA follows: TGCGCCAGCAGTGAACCCACCCAAGAGACCCAGTACTTC. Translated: CASSEPTQETQYF.

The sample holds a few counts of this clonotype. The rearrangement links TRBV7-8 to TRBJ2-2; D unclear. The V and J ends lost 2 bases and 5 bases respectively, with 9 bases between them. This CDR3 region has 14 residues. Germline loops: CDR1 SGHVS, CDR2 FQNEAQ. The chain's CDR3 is CASSLLRQTGELFF. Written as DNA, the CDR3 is TGTGCCAGCAGCTTACTTCGGCAGACCGGGGAGCTGTTTTTT.

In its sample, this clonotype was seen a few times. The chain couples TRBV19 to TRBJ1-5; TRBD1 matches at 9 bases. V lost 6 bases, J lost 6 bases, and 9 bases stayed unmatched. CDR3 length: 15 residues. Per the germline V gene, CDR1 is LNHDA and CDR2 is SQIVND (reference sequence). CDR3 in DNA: TGTGCCAGTAGACGAGACAGGGGGAGGCGTCAGCCCCAGCATTTT. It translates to CASRRDRGRRQPQHF.